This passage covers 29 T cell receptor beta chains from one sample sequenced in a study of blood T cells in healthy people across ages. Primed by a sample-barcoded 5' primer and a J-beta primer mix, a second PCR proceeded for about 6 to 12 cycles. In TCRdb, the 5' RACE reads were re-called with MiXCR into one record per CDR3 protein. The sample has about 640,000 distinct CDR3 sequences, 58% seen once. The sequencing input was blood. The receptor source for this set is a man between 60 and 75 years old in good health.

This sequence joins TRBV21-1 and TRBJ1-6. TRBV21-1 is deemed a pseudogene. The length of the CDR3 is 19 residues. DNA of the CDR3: TGTGCCAGCAGCAAAGCGCTTTGCAGGTTTAGCTCCTATAATTCACCCCTCCACTTT. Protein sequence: CASSKALCRFSSYNSPLHF.

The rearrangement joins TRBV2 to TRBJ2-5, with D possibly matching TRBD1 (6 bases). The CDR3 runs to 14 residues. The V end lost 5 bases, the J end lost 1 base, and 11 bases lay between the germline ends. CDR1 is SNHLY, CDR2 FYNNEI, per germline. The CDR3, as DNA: TGTGCCAGCAGTAATGACAGGAGCCAAGAGACCCAGTACTTC. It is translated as CASSNDRSQETQYF.

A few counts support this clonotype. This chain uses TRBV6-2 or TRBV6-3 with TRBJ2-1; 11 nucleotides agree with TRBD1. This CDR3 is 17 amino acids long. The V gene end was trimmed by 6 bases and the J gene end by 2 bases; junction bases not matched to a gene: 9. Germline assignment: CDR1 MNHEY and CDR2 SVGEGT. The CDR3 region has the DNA TGTGCCAGCAGCTTTATCCCGGGACAGGGGGCCTACAATGAGCAGTTCTTC. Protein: CASSFIPGQGAYNEQFF.

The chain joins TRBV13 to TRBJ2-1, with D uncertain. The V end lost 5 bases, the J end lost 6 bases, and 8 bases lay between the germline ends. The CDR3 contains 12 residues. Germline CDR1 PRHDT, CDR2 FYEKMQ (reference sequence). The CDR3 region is CASSRLPNEQFF. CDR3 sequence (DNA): TGTGCCAGCAGCCGATTACCCAATGAGCAGTTCTTC.

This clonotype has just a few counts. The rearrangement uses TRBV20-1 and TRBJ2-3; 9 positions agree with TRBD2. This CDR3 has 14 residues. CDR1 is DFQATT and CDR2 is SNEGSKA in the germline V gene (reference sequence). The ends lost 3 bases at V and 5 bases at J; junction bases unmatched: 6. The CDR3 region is CSARGTSSQDTQYF. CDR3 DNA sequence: TGCAGTGCTAGGGGGACTAGCTCCCAAGATACGCAGTATTTT.

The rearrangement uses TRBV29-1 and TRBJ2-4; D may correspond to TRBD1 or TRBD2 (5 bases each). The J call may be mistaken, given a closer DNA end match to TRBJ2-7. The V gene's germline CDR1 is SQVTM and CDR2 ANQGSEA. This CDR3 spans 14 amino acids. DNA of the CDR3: TGCAGCGTTGAAGTAGGTTTAATCGGGGCCGAGCAGTACTTC. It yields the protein CSVEVGLIGAEQYF.

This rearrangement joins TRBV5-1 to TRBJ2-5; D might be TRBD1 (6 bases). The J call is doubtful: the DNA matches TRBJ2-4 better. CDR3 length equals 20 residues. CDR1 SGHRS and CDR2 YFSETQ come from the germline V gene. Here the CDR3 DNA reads TGCGCCAGCAGCTTGGGAGAGGTCCGGACAGCACTACCGACCAAAAACATTCAGTACTTC. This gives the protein CASSLGEVRTALPTKNIQYF.

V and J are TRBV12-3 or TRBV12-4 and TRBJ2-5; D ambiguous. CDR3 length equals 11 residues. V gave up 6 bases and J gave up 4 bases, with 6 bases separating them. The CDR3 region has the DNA TGTGCCAGCAGACTTACAGAGACCCAGTACTTC. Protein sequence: CASRLTETQYF.

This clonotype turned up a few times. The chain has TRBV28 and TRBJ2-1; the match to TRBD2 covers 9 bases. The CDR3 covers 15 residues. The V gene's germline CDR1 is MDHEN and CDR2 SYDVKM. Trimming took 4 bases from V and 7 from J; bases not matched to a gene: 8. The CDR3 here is CASSSGLAGTNEQFF. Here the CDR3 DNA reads TGTGCCAGCAGTTCCGGCCTAGCGGGGACGAATGAGCAGTTCTTC.

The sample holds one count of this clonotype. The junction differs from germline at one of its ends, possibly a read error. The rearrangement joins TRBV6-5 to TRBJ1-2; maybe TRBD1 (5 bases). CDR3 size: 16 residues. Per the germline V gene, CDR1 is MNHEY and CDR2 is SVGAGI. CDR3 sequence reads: CANSYDGTAPKDGYTF. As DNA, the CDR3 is TGTGCCAACAGTTACGACGGGACCGCCCCAAAGGATGGCTACACCTTC.

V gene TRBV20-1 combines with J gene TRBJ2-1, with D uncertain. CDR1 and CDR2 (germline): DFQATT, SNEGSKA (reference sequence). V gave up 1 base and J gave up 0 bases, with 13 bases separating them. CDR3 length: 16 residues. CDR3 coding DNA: TGCAGTGCTAGAGGCGCGTCAGCAGTCTCCTACAATGAGCAGTTCTTC. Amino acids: CSARGASAVSYNEQFF.

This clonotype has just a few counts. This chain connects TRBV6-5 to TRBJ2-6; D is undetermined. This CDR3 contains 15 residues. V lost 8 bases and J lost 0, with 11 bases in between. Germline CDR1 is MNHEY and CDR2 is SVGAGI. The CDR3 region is CASGKSSSGANVLTF. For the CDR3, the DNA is TGTGCCAGCGGCAAAAGCAGCTCTGGGGCCAACGTCCTGACTTTC.

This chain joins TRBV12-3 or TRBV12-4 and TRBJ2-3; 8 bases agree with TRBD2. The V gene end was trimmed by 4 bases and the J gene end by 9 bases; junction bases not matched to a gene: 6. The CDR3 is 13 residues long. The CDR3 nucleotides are TGTGCCAGCAGTTCATCTCGGGGGGGAACGCAGTATTTT. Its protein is CASSSSRGGTQYF.

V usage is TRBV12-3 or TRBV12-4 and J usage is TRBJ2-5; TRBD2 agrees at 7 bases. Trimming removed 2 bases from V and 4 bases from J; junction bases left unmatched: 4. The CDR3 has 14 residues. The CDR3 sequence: CASSLFREGETQYF. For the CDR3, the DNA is TGTGCCAGCAGTTTATTCAGGGAGGGAGAGACCCAGTACTTC.

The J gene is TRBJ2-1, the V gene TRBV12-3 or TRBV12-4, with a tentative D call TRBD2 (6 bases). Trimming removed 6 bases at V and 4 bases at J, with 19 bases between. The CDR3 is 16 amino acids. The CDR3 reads CASSPRKPGRYNEQFF. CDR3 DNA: TGTGCCAGCAGCCCTAGGAAGCCAGGGAGGTACAATGAGCAGTTCTTC.

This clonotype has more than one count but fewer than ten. The CDR3 reads CASSQEGRASNEQFF. For the CDR3, the DNA is TGCGCCAGCAGCCAAGAGGGCAGGGCCTCCAATGAGCAGTTCTTC. The chain is built from TRBV4-1 and TRBJ2-1, with D maybe TRBD1 (5 bases). The CDR3 totals 15 residues. The germline V gene has CDR1 MGHRA and CDR2 YSYEKL. V shed 0 bases and J shed 6 bases, with 12 bases lying between them.

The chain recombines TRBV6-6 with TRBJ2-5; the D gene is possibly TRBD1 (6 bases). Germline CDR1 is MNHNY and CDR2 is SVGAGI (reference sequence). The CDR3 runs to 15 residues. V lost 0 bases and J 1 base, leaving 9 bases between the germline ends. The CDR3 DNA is TGTGCCAGCAGTTACTCCGGGACACGCCAAGAGACCCAGTACTTC. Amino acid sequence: CASSYSGTRQETQYF.

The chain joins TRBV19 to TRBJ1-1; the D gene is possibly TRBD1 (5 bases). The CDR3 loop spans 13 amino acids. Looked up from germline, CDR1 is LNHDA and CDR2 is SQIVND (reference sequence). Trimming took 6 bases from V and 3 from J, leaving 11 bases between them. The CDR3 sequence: CASSVRDYTEAFF. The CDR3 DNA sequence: TGTGCCAGTAGCGTCAGGGATTACACTGAAGCTTTCTTT.

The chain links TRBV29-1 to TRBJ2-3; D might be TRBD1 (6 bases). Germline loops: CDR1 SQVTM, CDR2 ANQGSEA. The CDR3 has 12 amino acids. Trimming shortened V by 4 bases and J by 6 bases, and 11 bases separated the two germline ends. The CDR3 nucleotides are TGCAGCGTTGTGACAGGTGGGGATACGCAGTATTTT. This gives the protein CSVVTGGDTQYF.

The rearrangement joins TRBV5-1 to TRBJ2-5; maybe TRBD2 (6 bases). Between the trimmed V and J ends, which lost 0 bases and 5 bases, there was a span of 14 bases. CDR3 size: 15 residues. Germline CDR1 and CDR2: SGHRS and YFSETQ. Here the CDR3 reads CASSLALRAGETQYF. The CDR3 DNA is TGCGCCAGCAGCTTGGCCTTAAGGGCGGGGGAGACCCAGTACTTC.

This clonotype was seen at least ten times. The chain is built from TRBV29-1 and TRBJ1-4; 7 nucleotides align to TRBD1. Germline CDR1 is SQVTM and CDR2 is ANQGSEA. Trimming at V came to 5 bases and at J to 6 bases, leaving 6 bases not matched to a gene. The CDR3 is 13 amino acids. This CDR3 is CSVNRGGDEKLFF. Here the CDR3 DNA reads TGCAGCGTTAACAGGGGAGGGGATGAAAAACTGTTTTTT.

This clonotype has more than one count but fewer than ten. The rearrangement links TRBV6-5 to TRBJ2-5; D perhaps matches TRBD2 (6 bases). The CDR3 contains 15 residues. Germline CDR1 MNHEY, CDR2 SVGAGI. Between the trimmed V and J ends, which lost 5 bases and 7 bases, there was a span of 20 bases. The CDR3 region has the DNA TGTGCCAGCAGTCTGGGACGGCCCAAGCGGGCGACCCAGTACTTC. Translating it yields CASSLGRPKRATQYF.

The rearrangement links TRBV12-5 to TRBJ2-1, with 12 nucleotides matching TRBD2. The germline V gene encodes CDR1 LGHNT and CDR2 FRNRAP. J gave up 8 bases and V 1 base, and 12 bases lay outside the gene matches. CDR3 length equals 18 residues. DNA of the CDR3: TGTGCTAGTGGTTTGGAGACTAGCGGGGGCAGAACCTCCCATGAGCAGTTCTTC. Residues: CASGLETSGGRTSHEQFF.

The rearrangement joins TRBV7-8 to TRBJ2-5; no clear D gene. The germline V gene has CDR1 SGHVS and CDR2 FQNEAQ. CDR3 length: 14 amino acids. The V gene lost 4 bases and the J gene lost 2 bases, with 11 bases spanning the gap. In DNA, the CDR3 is TGTGCCAGCAGCTCGGCCGAGTCTCAAGAGACCCAGTACTTC. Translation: CASSSAESQETQYF.

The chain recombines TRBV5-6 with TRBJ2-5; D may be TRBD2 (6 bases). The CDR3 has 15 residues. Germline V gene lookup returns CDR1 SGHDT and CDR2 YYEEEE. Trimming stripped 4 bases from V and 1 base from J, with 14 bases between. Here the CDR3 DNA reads TGTGCCAGCAGCACAAAACGGGACTCCCAAGAGACCCAGTACTTC. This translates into CASSTKRDSQETQYF.

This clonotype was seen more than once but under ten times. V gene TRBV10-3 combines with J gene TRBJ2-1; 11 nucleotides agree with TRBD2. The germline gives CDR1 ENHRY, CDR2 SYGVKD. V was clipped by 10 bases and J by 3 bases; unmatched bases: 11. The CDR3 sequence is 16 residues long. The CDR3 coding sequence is TGTGCCACCCGGGACTCTAGCGGGGGGCACTACAATGAGCAGTTCTTC. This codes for CATRDSSGGHYNEQFF.

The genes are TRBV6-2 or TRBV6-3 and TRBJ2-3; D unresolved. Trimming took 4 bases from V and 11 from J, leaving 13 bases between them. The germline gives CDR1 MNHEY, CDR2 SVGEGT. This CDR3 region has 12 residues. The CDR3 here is CASSSQTMRQYF. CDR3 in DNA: TGTGCCAGCAGTTCGCAGACCATGAGGCAGTATTTT.

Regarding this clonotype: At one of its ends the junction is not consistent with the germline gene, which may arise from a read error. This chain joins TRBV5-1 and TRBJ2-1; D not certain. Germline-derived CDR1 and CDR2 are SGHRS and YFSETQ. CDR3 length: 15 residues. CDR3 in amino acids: CASSMDGSSYSEQFF. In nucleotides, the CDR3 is TGCGCCAGCAGCATGGACGGTAGCTCCTACAGTGAGCAGTTCTTC. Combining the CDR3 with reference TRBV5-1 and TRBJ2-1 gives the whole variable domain KAGVTQTPRYLIKTRGQQVTLSCSPISGHRSVSWYQQTPGQGLQFLFEYFSETQRNKGNFPGRFSGRQFSNSRSEMNVSTLELGDSALYLCASSMDGSSYSEQFFGPGTRLTVL.

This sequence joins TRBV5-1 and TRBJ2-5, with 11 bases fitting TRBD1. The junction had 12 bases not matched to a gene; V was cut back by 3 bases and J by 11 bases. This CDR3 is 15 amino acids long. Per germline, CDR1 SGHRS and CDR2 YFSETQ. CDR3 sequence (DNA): TGCGCCAGCAGCTACGGACAGGGGGCTCCAAATGAGCAGTACTTC. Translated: CASSYGQGAPNEQYF.